This TCR beta chain appears in the sequencing data of a study of CD8+CD57+ T cells in acquired aplastic anemia. Whole-study context: DNA recovered from sorted CD4+ and CD8+ cells had a mean of about 3.5 ug.

In regard to this clonotype: The antigen remains undetermined.

The V end lost 3 bases, the J end lost 3 bases, and 21 bases lay between the germline ends. This CDR3 spans 16 amino acids. Germline CDR1 is SQVTM and CDR2 is ANQGSEA. Both TCR beta VDJ combination and CDR3 sequence profiling were carried out. Genomic DNA was the template for this profiling. MiXCR was run by TCRdb on the reads, yielding one entry per CDR3 protein. The sample shows over 100,000 distinct CDR3 sequences, less than 45% of them seen only once. The study's findings and limits: Patients and controls shared approximately 28 CD8+ CDR3 sequences.

The sample consisted of sorted CD4+, CD8+, or CD8+CD57+ T cells (not recorded which) from PBMCs. The chain carries TRBV29-1 and TRBJ2-7; maybe TRBD2 (6 bases). The sequence derives from a human donor in good health, serving as a control. CDR3 sequence: CSVEIGGSGKDYEQYF. The DNA of the CDR3 is TGCAGCGTTGAGATTGGGGGGTCAGGAAAAGACTACGAGCAGTACTTC.